This TCR beta chain was observed in a study of OX40 agonist ivuxolimab in advanced cancers. The wider study: The patients' treatment was ivuxolimab, an agonistic anti-OX40 (CD134) antibody.

Produced via immunoSEQ multiplex PCR; TCRdb's table is partial and in-frame only. The sample lists 60,000 to 95,000 clones, roughly 87% occurring once. The TCR comes from an adult with an advanced solid tumor such as melanoma, head and neck, liver or kidney cancer. This specimen was CD4+ or CD8+ T cells sorted from blood, taken in a trial of the OX40 agonist ivuxolimab.

The CDR3 reads CSVEEVRGRGEGYTF. The DNA for the CDR3 is TGCAGCGTTGAAGAGGTCCGGGGGCGAGGAGAGGGCTACACCTTC. This chain connects TRBV29-1 to TRBJ1-2, with D possibly matching TRBD1 (6 bases). Looked up from germline, CDR1 is SQVTM and CDR2 is ANQGSEA. V shed 0 bases and J shed 8 bases, with 19 bases lying between them. CDR3 size: 15 residues.